The next 27 T cell receptor beta chains were all read from a single sample in a study of blood T cell repertoires in COVID-19. The repertoire was sequenced with immunoSEQ multiplex PCR; TCRdb's copy has only in-frame clones and lacks some. The sample holds tens of thousands of clones, 82% seen once. Sequences were obtained from peripheral blood. The receptors stem from a woman aged 60-75 years with acute or convalescent COVID-19.

V and J are TRBV2 and TRBJ1-2, with TRBD1 identical over 7 bases. Germline V gene lookup returns CDR1 SNHLY and CDR2 FYNNEI. The CDR3 loop spans 13 amino acids. The J segment lost 4 bases and the V segment lost 6 bases, leaving 5 bases of the junction unmatched. This CDR3 reads CASRLQGSYGYTF. CDR3 nucleotide sequence: TGTGCCAGCAGATTACAGGGGTCCTATGGCTACACCTTC.

This sequence joins TRBV7-8 and TRBJ2-1; D call uncertain. CDR1 and CDR2 from the germline V gene are SGHVS and FQNEAQ. Trimming took 0 bases from V and 2 from J, leaving 8 bases between them. The CDR3 totals 15 residues. This CDR3 is CASSLARLAYNEQFF. In nucleotides, the CDR3 is TGTGCCAGCAGCTTAGCCCGCCTAGCCTACAATGAGCAGTTCTTC.

The rearrangement links TRBV6-6 to TRBJ1-2; 10 nucleotides line up with TRBD1. The CDR3 has 16 residues. V was clipped by 5 bases and J by 4 bases; unmatched bases: 10. Germline values: CDR1 MNHNY, CDR2 SVGAGI (reference sequence). CDR3 residues: CASSPGTGVVIYGYTF. The CDR3 nucleotides are TGTGCCAGCAGTCCCGGGACAGGGGTGGTTATCTATGGCTACACCTTC.

This sequence joins TRBV7-9 and TRBJ2-7; maybe TRBD2 (7 bases). This CDR3 region has 15 residues. Germline values: CDR1 SEHNR, CDR2 FQNEAQ (reference sequence). V shed 5 bases and J shed 2 bases, with 16 bases lying between them. The chain's CDR3 is CASSRGRGVAYEQYF. The CDR3 DNA sequence: TGTGCCAGCAGCCGAGGGAGGGGGGTCGCCTACGAGCAGTACTTC.

V and J are TRBV5-3 and TRBJ1-1; no firm D call. TRBV5-3 is reported as an ORF; its role is uncertain. The V and J ends lost 1 base and 1 base respectively, with 14 bases between them. The CDR3 has 16 amino acids. The CDR3 bases are TGTGCCAGAAGCTTGTTTCGTTACATTTCGAACACTGAAGCTTTCTTT. Its translation is CARSLFRYISNTEAFF.

J is TRBJ1-2 and V is TRBV5-1, with D perhaps matching TRBD1 (5 bases). Trimming removed 4 bases at V and 6 bases at J, with 19 bases between. CDR1 and CDR2 (germline): SGHRS, YFSETQ. This CDR3 spans 15 amino acids. CDR3 sequence: CASSTSLTAYDGYTF. In DNA form, the CDR3 reads TGCGCCAGCAGCACCTCTCTGACAGCCTATGATGGCTACACCTTC.

Written as DNA, the CDR3 is TGCGCCAGCAGCCAAGGGGACACGTCCGGGGCCAACGTCCTGACTTTC. It translates to CASSQGDTSGANVLTF. The chain combines TRBV4-1 with TRBJ2-6; weak D call: TRBD1 (6 bases). This CDR3 contains 16 residues. Germline V gene sequence: CDR1 MGHRA, CDR2 YSYEKL. Between the trimmed V and J ends, which lost 1 base and 4 bases, there was a span of 11 bases.

This sequence joins TRBV10-3 and TRBJ2-6; 9 bases line up with TRBD1. The V gene end was trimmed by 6 bases and the J gene end by 1 base; junction bases not matched to a gene: 10. This CDR3 has 18 residues. Germline V gene sequence: CDR1 ENHRY, CDR2 SYGVKD. The DNA of the CDR3 is TGTGCCATCAGGGGGTCGGGGACAGGGAGATCTGGGGCCAACGTCCTGACTTTC. Translated, it gives CAIRGSGTGRSGANVLTF.

This chain's CDR3 is CASSATFVAKNIQYF. The CDR3 DNA sequence: TGTGCCAGCAGCGCGACTTTTGTAGCCAAAAACATTCAGTACTTC. The chain uses TRBV7-9 and TRBJ2-4; no firm D call. Trimming shortened V by 5 bases and J by 0 bases, and 11 bases separated the two germline ends. Germline values: CDR1 SEHNR, CDR2 FQNEAQ (reference sequence). This CDR3 comprises 15 residues.

V is TRBV7-2 and J is TRBJ2-2; a possible D gene is TRBD1 (6 bases). The V end lost 3 bases, the J end lost 5 bases, and 7 bases lay between the germline ends. The CDR3 spans 13 residues. The germline V gene has CDR1 SGHTA and CDR2 FQGNSA. The CDR3 DNA follows: TGTGCCAGCAGCTTCGGGACAACCGGGGAGCTGTTTTTT. It codes for CASSFGTTGELFF.

This clone occurred a few times. The chain employs TRBV12-5 and TRBJ2-7; TRBD1 might be the D (7 bases). Trimming took off 2 bases at V and 3 bases at J, with 11 bases between the two ends. The length of the CDR3 is 14 residues. The germline V gene has CDR1 LGHNT and CDR2 FRNRAP. The CDR3 DNA sequence: TGTGCTAGTGGTTTGATCCAGGGGGGCTACGAGCAGTACTTC. This sequence encodes CASGLIQGGYEQYF.

CDR3 sequence: CASTLLGGYGYTF. DNA for the CDR3: TGTGCCAGCACCTTACTGGGAGGCTATGGCTACACCTTC. The chain links TRBV12-3 or TRBV12-4 to TRBJ1-2; no clear D. This CDR3 comprises 13 residues. Trimming took 7 bases from V and 4 from J, leaving 13 bases between them.

This clone was seen more than once but under ten times. The V call is TRBV13, the J call TRBJ1-1, with 9 bases fitting TRBD1. CDR1 and CDR2 from the germline V gene are PRHDT and FYEKMQ (reference sequence). The J segment lost 1 base and the V segment lost 5 bases, leaving 8 bases of the junction unmatched. The CDR3 has 16 residues. CDR3: CASSRRTGVTNTEAFF. As DNA, the CDR3 is TGTGCCAGCAGCCGCCGGACAGGGGTGACGAACACTGAAGCTTTCTTT.

This sequence joins TRBV6-1 and TRBJ2-7; TRBD1 matches at 8 bases. Germline V gene data show CDR1 as MNHNS and CDR2 as SASEGT. J was trimmed by 0 bases and V by 0 bases; bases with no gene match: 4. The CDR3 consists of 16 residues. The CDR3 is CASSEAGQAGSYEQYF. The CDR3 DNA sequence: TGTGCCAGCAGTGAAGCGGGACAGGCCGGCTCCTACGAGCAGTACTTC.

Details on this clone: At one of its ends the junction is not consistent with the germline gene, which may arise from a read error. The gene calls are TRBV5-1 and TRBJ2-7; 8 positions match TRBD2. Germline CDR1 is SGHRS and CDR2 is YFSETQ. The CDR3 sequence is 13 residues long. CDR3: CASSWTSSHEQYF. The DNA for the CDR3 is TGCGCCAGCAGCTGGACTAGCTCCCACGAGCAGTACTTC.

The DNA of the CDR3 is TGTGCCAGCAGTGGACGCGGCTATGGCTACACCTTC. Translation gives CASSGRGYGYTF. This chain links TRBV2 with TRBJ1-2; D is uncertain. Germline assignment: CDR1 SNHLY and CDR2 FYNNEI. CDR3 size: 12 residues. The ends were cut back, 4 bases at V and 4 bases at J, with 7 bases in the middle. Variable domain in full (rest from reference TRBV2 and TRBJ1-2): EPEVTQTPSHQVTQMGQEVILRCVPISNHLYFYWYRQILGQKVEFLVSFYNNEISEKSEIFDDQFSVERPDGSNFTLKIRSTKLEDSAMYFCASSGRGYGYTFGSGTRLTVV.

The J gene is TRBJ2-1, the V gene TRBV5-4, with 11 nucleotides matching TRBD2. This CDR3 is 18 amino acids long. V was clipped by 4 bases and J by 3 bases; unmatched bases: 12. Germline assignment: CDR1 SGHNT and CDR2 YYREEE (reference sequence). CDR3 sequence reads: CASSERGSGRAGYNEQFF. The DNA of the CDR3 is TGTGCCAGCAGCGAAAGGGGTAGCGGGAGGGCCGGCTACAATGAGCAGTTCTTC.

This sequence joins TRBV6-5 and TRBJ1-2; 10 bases agree with TRBD1. This CDR3 is 15 amino acids long. Germline CDR1 is MNHEY and CDR2 is SVGAGI. The V segment lost 6 bases and the J segment 8 bases; nucleotides outside the gene matches: 12. CDR3 residues: CASRRDPGQGSGYTF. The DNA of the CDR3 is TGTGCCAGCAGGAGGGATCCGGGACAGGGGAGCGGCTACACCTTC.

This clone was recorded once. The chain is built from TRBV9 and TRBJ2-1; D perhaps matches TRBD2 (6 bases). Germline CDR1 SGDLS, CDR2 YYNGEE. The CDR3 totals 20 residues. Between the trimmed V and J ends, which lost 3 bases and 7 bases, there was a span of 32 bases. DNA of the CDR3: TGTGCCAGCAGCGCGAGCGGGTCTTGGGCAGGTAACCTTCGGGGGAATGAGCAGTTCTTC. This sequence encodes CASSASGSWAGNLRGNEQFF.

The chain is built from TRBV5-1 and TRBJ2-4, with 9 bases aligning to TRBD1. Germline V gene sequence: CDR1 SGHRS, CDR2 YFSETQ. The CDR3 is 17 residues long. J lost 0 bases, V lost 1 base, and 5 bases had no gene match. The CDR3 bases are TGCGCCAGCAGCTTGCTAGGACAGGGGTCAGCCAAAAACATTCAGTACTTC. It yields the protein CASSLLGQGSAKNIQYF.

V and J are TRBV4-1 and TRBJ2-4, with 11 bases aligning to TRBD2. CDR1 is MGHRA and CDR2 is YSYEKL in the germline V gene. V gave up 3 bases and J gave up 7 bases; unmatched junction bases: 11. This CDR3 region has 17 residues. CDR3 loop: CASSHIISGGVPNIQYF. The DNA of the CDR3 is TGCGCCAGCAGCCACATCATTAGCGGGGGGGTACCGAACATTCAGTACTTC.

This chain joins TRBV5-6 and TRBJ1-1, with 7 bases aligning to TRBD1. The V segment lost 1 base and the J segment 1 base; nucleotides outside the gene matches: 7. This CDR3 contains 16 residues. Germline CDR1 and CDR2: SGHDT and YYEEEE. CDR3 sequence: CASSLRRTGSNTEAFF. The CDR3 region has the DNA TGTGCCAGCAGCTTGCGACGGACAGGATCGAACACTGAAGCTTTCTTT.

The chain joins TRBV7-8 to TRBJ2-7; tentative D call: TRBD1 (5 bases). The germline V and J ends were trimmed by 8 bases and 3 bases, with 17 bases remaining between them. Germline loops: CDR1 SGHVS, CDR2 FQNEAQ. The CDR3 is 14 amino acids. CDR3 residues: CASGRPKGNYEQYF. The CDR3 DNA follows: TGTGCCAGCGGGCGCCCGAAGGGGAACTACGAGCAGTACTTC.

The genes are TRBV6-5 and TRBJ2-7; 7 nucleotides align to TRBD1. The CDR3 runs 14 residues. The germline CDR1 and CDR2 sequences are MNHEY and SVGAGI. V was clipped by 9 bases and J by 0 bases; unmatched bases: 8. CDR3 bases: TGTGCCAGGGGGGTGGGGACAGCCTCCTACGAGCAGTACTTC. Protein product: CARGVGTASYEQYF.

This rearrangement joins TRBV28 to TRBJ1-5, with a possible D match to TRBD1 (6 bases). Trimming stripped 6 bases from V and 2 bases from J, with 14 bases between. Germline V gives CDR1 MDHEN, CDR2 SYDVKM. The CDR3 consists of 15 residues. The CDR3 spells CASSPTGGGNQPQHF. DNA for the CDR3: TGTGCCAGCAGCCCTACGGGGGGCGGCAATCAGCCCCAGCATTTT.

The chain joins TRBV10-3 to TRBJ1-1, with no clear D. Per the germline V gene, CDR1 is ENHRY and CDR2 is SYGVKD. This CDR3 is built from 12 residues. Trimming cost V 10 bases and J 8 bases, with 17 bases left between them. The chain's CDR3 is CASSQRAEEAFF. CDR3 DNA: TGTGCCAGTTCGCAGAGGGCAGAGGAAGCTTTCTTT.

V is TRBV7-3 and J is TRBJ2-1; possibly TRBD2 for D (6 bases). The CDR3 covers 14 residues. The V gene lost 2 bases and the J gene lost 5 bases, with 10 bases spanning the gap. CDR1 is SGHTA, CDR2 FQGTGA, per germline. CDR3 DNA: TGTGCCAGCAGCTTACGTTCGGGGGACAATGAGCAGTTCTTC. Residues: CASSLRSGDNEQFF.